The rows below give T cell receptor beta chains drawn from one sample of a study of CD8 T cells in Susac syndrome. One entry per CDR3 protein, called by TCRdb with MiXCR from the immunoSEQ multiplex PCR reads. The table includes under 80,000 distinct CDR3 sequences, around 96% detected once. The sequenced sample consisted of CD8+ T cells from PBMCs. These receptors came from a human donor with multiple sclerosis. CDR3s include the opening cysteine and the closing phenylalanine or tryptophan. A D gene is named only where the DNA matches it firmly. Clone size is stated in some rows and not others, as once, few, many or a class when expanded.

abundance: -
d_gene: -
j_gene: TRBJ1-3
v_gene: TRBV29-1
CDR3aa: CSVEDWTVSGNTIYF
CDR3nt: TGCAGCGTTGAAGATTGGACAGTCTCTGGAAACACCATATATTTT

abundance: -
d_gene: -
j_gene: TRBJ2-2
v_gene: TRBV24-1
CDR3aa: CATSRGTGELFF
CDR3nt: TGTGCCACCAGTAGAGGTACCGGGGAGCTGTTTTTT

abundance: -
d_gene: -
j_gene: TRBJ1-4
v_gene: TRBV18
CDR3aa: CASSPQAGPHEKLFF
CDR3nt: TGTGCCAGCTCACCTCAAGCGGGACCTCATGAAAAACTGTTTTTT

abundance: -
d_gene: -
j_gene: TRBJ1-2
v_gene: TRBV25-1
CDR3aa: CATFSGWRGYTF
CDR3nt: TGTGCCACCTTCTCGGGTTGGAGGGGCTACACCTTC

abundance: -
d_gene: -
j_gene: TRBJ2-1
v_gene: TRBV5-6
CDR3aa: CASSLAEPGASYNEQFF
CDR3nt: TGTGCCAGCAGCTTGGCCGAACCGGGAGCCTCCTACAATGAGCAGTTCTTC

abundance: -
d_gene: -
j_gene: TRBJ2-7
v_gene: TRBV7-2
CDR3aa: CASSLAPSGGEQYF
CDR3nt: TGTGCCAGCAGCTTAGCCCCCTCCGGGGGCGAGCAGTACTTC

abundance: -
d_gene: -
j_gene: TRBJ1-5
v_gene: TRBV7-8
CDR3aa: CASSPGSNQPQHF
CDR3nt: TGTGCCAGCAGCCCCGGCAGCAATCAGCCCCAGCATTTT

abundance: -
d_gene: TRBD1
j_gene: TRBJ1-2
v_gene: TRBV13
CDR3aa: CASSLGSGQADGYTF
CDR3nt: TGTGCCAGCAGCTTAGGTTCGGGACAGGCTGATGGCTACACCTTC

abundance: -
d_gene: TRBD1
j_gene: TRBJ1-2
v_gene: TRBV30
CDR3aa: CASSDRAVGYTF
CDR3nt: TGTGCCTCCTCCGACAGGGCCGTTGGCTACACCTTC

abundance: -
d_gene: -
j_gene: TRBJ2-7
v_gene: TRBV6-6
CDR3aa: CASSRIGVTYEQYF
CDR3nt: TGTGCCAGCAGTCGGATAGGGGTCACCTACGAGCAGTACTTC

abundance: once
d_gene: TRBD1
j_gene: TRBJ1-1
v_gene: TRBV5-4
CDR3aa: CASSSTGLAFF
CDR3nt: TGTGCCAGCAGCTCGACAGGGCTCGCTTTCTTT

abundance: -
d_gene: -
j_gene: TRBJ1-2
v_gene: TRBV24-1
CDR3aa: CATSDSRTDFVHGYTF
CDR3nt: TGTGCCACCAGTGATTCAAGAACAGACTTCGTACATGGCTACACCTTC

abundance: -
d_gene: TRBD1
j_gene: TRBJ1-1
v_gene: TRBV29-1
CDR3aa: CSVQRQGVSFF
CDR3nt: TGCAGCGTTCAACGACAGGGGGTGTCTTTCTTT

abundance: -
d_gene: -
j_gene: TRBJ1-4
v_gene: TRBV10-3
CDR3aa: CATQDDPATNEKLFF
CDR3nt: TGTGCCACCCAGGATGACCCTGCAACTAATGAAAAACTGTTTTTT

abundance: -
d_gene: -
j_gene: TRBJ1-1
v_gene: TRBV19
CDR3aa: CASSMSGRVHTEAFF
CDR3nt: TGTGCCAGTAGTATGAGTGGCAGGGTGCACACTGAAGCTTTCTTT

abundance: -
d_gene: TRBD1
j_gene: TRBJ2-7
v_gene: TRBV4-2
CDR3aa: CASSQGTGGSYEQYF
CDR3nt: TGTGCCAGCAGCCAAGGGACAGGGGGGAGCTACGAGCAGTACTTC

abundance: -
d_gene: TRBD1
j_gene: TRBJ1-2
v_gene: TRBV7-2
CDR3aa: CASSARLGQQPNYGYTF
CDR3nt: TGTGCCAGCAGCGCCCGGTTGGGACAGCAACCTAACTATGGCTACACCTTC

abundance: -
d_gene: TRBD1
j_gene: TRBJ2-1
v_gene: TRBV19
CDR3aa: CASSIWGTGDYNEQFF
CDR3nt: TGTGCCAGTAGTATATGGGGGACAGGGGACTACAATGAGCAGTTCTTC

abundance: -
d_gene: -
j_gene: TRBJ2-3
v_gene: TRBV11-2
CDR3aa: CASTQHRDTQYF
CDR3nt: TGTGCCAGCACCCAACATAGAGATACGCAGTATTTT

abundance: -
d_gene: TRBD1
j_gene: TRBJ2-1
v_gene: TRBV6-5
CDR3aa: CASRAGQGNHEQFF
CDR3nt: TGTGCCAGCAGAGCGGGACAGGGGAATCATGAGCAGTTCTTC

abundance: -
d_gene: -
j_gene: TRBJ2-3
v_gene: TRBV7-9
CDR3aa: CASSLAGVGDTQYF
CDR3nt: TGTGCCAGCAGCTTAGCGGGAGTGGGAGATACGCAGTATTTT

abundance: few
d_gene: -
j_gene: TRBJ2-5
v_gene: TRBV7-8
CDR3aa: CASSLTPRPPEYF
CDR3nt: TGTGCCAGCAGCTTAACCCCCCGGCCACCCGAGTACTTC

abundance: -
d_gene: -
j_gene: TRBJ2-5
v_gene: TRBV14
CDR3aa: CASSQEGDQETQYF
CDR3nt: TGTGCCAGCAGCCAAGAAGGGGATCAGGAGACCCAGTACTTC

abundance: -
d_gene: -
j_gene: TRBJ2-7
v_gene: TRBV2
CDR3aa: CASSGRQPSYSYEQYF
CDR3nt: TGTGCCAGCAGTGGACGGCAGCCATCGTACTCCTACGAGCAGTACTTC